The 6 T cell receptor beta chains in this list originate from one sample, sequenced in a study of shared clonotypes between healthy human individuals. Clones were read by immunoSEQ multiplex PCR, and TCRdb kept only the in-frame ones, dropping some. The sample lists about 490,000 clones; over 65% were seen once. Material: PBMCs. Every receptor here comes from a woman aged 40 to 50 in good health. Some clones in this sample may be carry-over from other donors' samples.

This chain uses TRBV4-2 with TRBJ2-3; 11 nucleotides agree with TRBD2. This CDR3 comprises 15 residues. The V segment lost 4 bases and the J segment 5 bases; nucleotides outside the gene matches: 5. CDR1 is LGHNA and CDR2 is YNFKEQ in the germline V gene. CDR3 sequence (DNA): TGTGCCAGCAGCCTTAGCGGGAGGGCCGTAGATACGCAGTATTTT. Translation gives CASSLSGRAVDTQYF.

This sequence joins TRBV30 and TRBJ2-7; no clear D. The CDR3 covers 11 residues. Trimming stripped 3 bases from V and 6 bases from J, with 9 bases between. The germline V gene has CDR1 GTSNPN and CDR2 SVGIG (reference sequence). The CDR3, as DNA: TGTGCCTGGAGCCAGTCCGCCGAGCAGTACTTC. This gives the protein CAWSQSAEQYF.

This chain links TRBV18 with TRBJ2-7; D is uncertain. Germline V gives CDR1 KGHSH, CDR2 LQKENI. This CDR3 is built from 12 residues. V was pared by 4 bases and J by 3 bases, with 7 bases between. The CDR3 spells CASSRENYEQYF. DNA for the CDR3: TGTGCCAGCTCACGAGAAAACTACGAGCAGTACTTC.

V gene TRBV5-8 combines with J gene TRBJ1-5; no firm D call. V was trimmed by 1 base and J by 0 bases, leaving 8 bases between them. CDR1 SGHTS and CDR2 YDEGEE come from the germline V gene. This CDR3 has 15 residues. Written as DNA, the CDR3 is TGTGCCAGCAGCTTGTTTGGGGATAGCAATCAGCCCCAGCATTTT. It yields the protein CASSLFGDSNQPQHF. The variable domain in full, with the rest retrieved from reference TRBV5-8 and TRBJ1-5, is EAGVTQSPTHLIKTRGQQATLRCSPISGHTSVYWYQQALGLGLQFLLWYDEGEERNRGNFPPRFSGRQFPNYSSELNVNALELEDSALYLCASSLFGDSNQPQHFGDGTRLSIL.

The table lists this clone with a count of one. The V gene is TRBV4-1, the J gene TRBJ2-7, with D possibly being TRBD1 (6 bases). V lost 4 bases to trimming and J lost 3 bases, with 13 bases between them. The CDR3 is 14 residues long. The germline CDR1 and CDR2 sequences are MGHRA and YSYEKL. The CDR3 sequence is CASSLLTGYYEQYF. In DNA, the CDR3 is TGCGCCAGCAGCCTTCTAACAGGGTACTACGAGCAGTACTTC.

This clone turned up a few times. The CDR3 DNA is TGTGCCAGCAGTGATAACTGGGGTACTGCTAGCACAGATACGCAGTATTTT. It codes for CASSDNWGTASTDTQYF. The rearrangement joins TRBV25-1 to TRBJ2-3, with unresolved D. The V end lost 3 bases, the J end lost 0 bases, and 16 bases lay between the germline ends. The germline V gene encodes CDR1 MGHDK and CDR2 SYGVNS. The CDR3 is 17 amino acids.